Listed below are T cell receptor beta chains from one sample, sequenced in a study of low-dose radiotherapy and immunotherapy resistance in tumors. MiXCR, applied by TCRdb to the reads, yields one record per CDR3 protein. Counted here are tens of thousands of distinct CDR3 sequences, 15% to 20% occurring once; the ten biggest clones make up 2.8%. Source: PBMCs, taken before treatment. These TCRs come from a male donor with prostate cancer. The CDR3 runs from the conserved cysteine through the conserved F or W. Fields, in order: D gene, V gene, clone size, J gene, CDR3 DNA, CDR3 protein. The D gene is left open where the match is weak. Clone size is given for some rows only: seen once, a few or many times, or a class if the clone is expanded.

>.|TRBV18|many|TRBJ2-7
TGTGCCAGCTCACCCCCCGGGGGAAACTCCTACGAGCAGTACTTC
CASSPPGGNSYEQYF
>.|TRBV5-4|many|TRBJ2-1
TGTGCCAGCAGCTTTTCCCGGGACAATGAGCAGTTCTTC
CASSFSRDNEQFF
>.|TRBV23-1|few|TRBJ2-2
.
CASRSQESAPGSCFF
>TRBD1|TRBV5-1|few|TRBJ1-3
TGCGCCAGCAGCTGGACAGGGCCATCGGGAAACACCATATATTTT
CASSWTGPSGNTIYF
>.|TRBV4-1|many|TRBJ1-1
TGCGCCAGCAGTCTCGGCCCGAACACTGAAGCTTTCTTT
CASSLGPNTEAFF
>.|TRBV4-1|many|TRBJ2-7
TGCGCCAGCAGCCAAGATATAGGACAGCACTACGAGCAGTACTTC
CASSQDIGQHYEQYF
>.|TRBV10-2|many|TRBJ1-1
TGCGCCAGCAGTCCCCGGGAGAACACTGAAGCTTTCTTT
CASSPRENTEAFF
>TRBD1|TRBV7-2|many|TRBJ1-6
TGTGCCAGCACCCTCCCAGGGACAGCAAATTCACCCCTCCACTTT
CASTLPGTANSPLHF
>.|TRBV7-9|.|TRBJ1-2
TGTGCCAGCAGCGACTGGGGAAATGATGGTGGCTACACCTTC
CASSDWGNDGGYTF
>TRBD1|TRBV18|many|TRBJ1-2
TGTGCCAGCTCACCCCCGGGACAGGGGGCAGGTGGCTACACCTTC
CASSPPGQGAGGYTF
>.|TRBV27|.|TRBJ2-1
TGTGCCAGCAGTCCTGACTCCTACAATGAGCAGTTCTTC
CASSPDSYNEQFF
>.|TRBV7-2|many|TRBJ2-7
TGTGCCAGCAGCTTAGAGAGGGGGTGGGAGCAGTACTTC
CASSLERGWEQYF
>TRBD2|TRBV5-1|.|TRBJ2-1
TGCGCCAGCACCCTTCAGACTAGCGGGGGGCTCGCGGGTTACAATGAGCAGTTCTTC
CASTLQTSGGLAGYNEQFF
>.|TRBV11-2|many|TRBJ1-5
TGTGCCAGCAGTCCCCCACTTATACACCAACAGGGCCCATGGGGCTTGCATTTT
CASSPPLIHQQGPWGLHF
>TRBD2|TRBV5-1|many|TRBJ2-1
TGCGCCAGTCAGACTAGCGGGACCTACAATGAGCAGTTCTTC
CASQTSGTYNEQFF
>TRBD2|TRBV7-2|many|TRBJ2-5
TGTGCCAGCAGCTCGGGAGGGCTAGCGGCTCAAGAGACCCAGTACTTC
CASSSGGLAAQETQYF
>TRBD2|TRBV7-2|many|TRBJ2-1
TGTGCCAGCAGCTTTGCGGGACTAGTCAATGAGCAGTTCTTC
CASSFAGLVNEQFF
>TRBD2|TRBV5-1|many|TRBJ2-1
TGCGCCAGCAGCTCATCTCGAATAGCGGGAGACCTGAGCTCCTACAATGAGCAGTTCTTC
CASSSSRIAGDLSSYNEQFF
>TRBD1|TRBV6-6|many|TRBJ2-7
TGTGCCAGCAGTACAGGGGCTAGTAGCTCCTACGAGCAGTACTTC
CASSTGASSSYEQYF
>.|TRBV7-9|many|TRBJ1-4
TGTGCCAGCAGCTTCGTTAGTGCGACAGTTGAAAAACTGTTTTTT
CASSFVSATVEKLFF
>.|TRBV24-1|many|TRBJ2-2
TGTGCCACCGGGGTTGGGGGCACCGGGGAGCTGTTTTTT
CATGVGGTGELFF
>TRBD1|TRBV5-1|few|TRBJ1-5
TGCGCCAGCAGCTTGGGGGGCGACAGGGCCAATCAGCCCCAGCATTTT
CASSLGGDRANQPQHF
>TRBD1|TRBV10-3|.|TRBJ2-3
TGTGCCATCAGTACAGGGGGCGCCGATACGCAGTATTTT
CAISTGGADTQYF
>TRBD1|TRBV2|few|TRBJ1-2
TGTGCCAGCAGTCCAGGGACAGGGCGGGGAGGGACCTTC
CASSPGTGRGGTF
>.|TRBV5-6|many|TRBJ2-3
TGTGCCAGCAGCCCCCGGTTGTACCCCTATACGCAGTATTTT
CASSPRLYPYTQYF
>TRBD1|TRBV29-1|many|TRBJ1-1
TGCAGCGCCAAGCGGGACAGAGAAGCTTTCTTT
CSAKRDREAFF
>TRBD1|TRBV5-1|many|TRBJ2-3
TGCGCCAGCAGCTTCGGACAGGGAACGCAGTATTTT
CASSFGQGTQYF
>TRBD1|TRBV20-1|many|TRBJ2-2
TGCAGTGCTAGAGCGGGACAGGCGAACACCGGGGAGCTGTTTTTT
CSARAGQANTGELFF
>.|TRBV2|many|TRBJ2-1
TGTGCCAGCAGTCACCGGGACGCCGACAATGAGCAGTTCTTC
CASSHRDADNEQFF
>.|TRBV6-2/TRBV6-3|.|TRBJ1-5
TGTGCCAGCAGTTCAGGGCACAGTCAGCCCCAGCATTTT
CASSSGHSQPQHF
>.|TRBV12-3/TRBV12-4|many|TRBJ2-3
TGTGCCAGCAGTTTAGCGGGGCCGGATGATACGCAGTATTTT
CASSLAGPDDTQYF
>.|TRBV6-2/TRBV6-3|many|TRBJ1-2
TGTGCCAGCAGTACCTCTAACTATGGCTACACCTTC
CASSTSNYGYTF
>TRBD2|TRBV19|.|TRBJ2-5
TGTGCCAGTAGTATCTCAGCGGGGGATCAAGAGACCCAGTACTTC
CASSISAGDQETQYF
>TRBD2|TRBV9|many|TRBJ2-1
TGTGCCAGCAGCGTAGAGGCTAGCGGGGTGGATGAGCAGTTCTTC
CASSVEASGVDEQFF
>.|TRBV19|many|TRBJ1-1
TGTGCCAGTATTGACCAGAACACTGAAGCTTTCTTT
CASIDQNTEAFF
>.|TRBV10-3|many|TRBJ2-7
TGTGCCATCAGAGGGGACGGCAGCTCCTACGAGCAGTACTTC
CAIRGDGSSYEQYF
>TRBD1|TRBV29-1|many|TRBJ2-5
TGCAGCGTTGAAGGACAGGGGGTCGGAGAGACCCAGTACTTC
CSVEGQGVGETQYF
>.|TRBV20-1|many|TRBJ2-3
TGCAGTGCGGACCCGACTAGCACAGATACGCAGTATTTT
CSADPTSTDTQYF
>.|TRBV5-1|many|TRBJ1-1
TGCGCCAGCAGCTTAACCCCCGGGAACACTGAAGCTTTCTTT
CASSLTPGNTEAFF
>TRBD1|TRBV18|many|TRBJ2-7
TGTGCCAGCTCACCACTGACAGGGTCCTCGATCGAGCAGTACTTC
CASSPLTGSSIEQYF
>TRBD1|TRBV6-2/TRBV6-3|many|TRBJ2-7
TGTGCCATCAACCGGGACAGAGCCTCCTACGAGCAGTACTTC
CAINRDRASYEQYF
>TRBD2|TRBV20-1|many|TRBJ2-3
TGCAGTGCTAGGGGCTCGACTAGCGGGGGCCCAGATACGCAGTATTTT
CSARGSTSGGPDTQYF
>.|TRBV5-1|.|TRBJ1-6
TGCGCCAGCAGCTTGGCCTTTCAGGGGAATTCACCCCTCCACTTT
CASSLAFQGNSPLHF
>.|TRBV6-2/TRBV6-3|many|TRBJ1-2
TGTGCCAGCAGAACCATCGACAGATTCTATGGCTACACCTTC
CASRTIDRFYGYTF
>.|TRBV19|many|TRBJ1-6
TGTGCCAGTACCATGGGGGCCAGGGTAAATTCACCCCTCCACTTT
CASTMGARVNSPLHF
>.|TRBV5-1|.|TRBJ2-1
TGCGCCAGCAGCTTGAAGGGGGCGGGGGACGTTTACAATGAGCAGTTCTTC
CASSLKGAGDVYNEQFF
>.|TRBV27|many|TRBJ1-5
TGTGCCAGCAGTTCCCAGGGGAGTCAGCCCCAGCATTTT
CASSSQGSQPQHF
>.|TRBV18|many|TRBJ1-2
TGTGCCAGCTCACTTCAGGGGCGAGATGGCTACACCTTC
CASSLQGRDGYTF
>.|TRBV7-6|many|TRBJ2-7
TGTGCCAGCAGCTTCAGGTCCTCCTACGAGCAGTACTTC
CASSFRSSYEQYF
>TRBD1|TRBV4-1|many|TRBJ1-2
TGCGCCAGCAGCCAACCGACAGGGGGGTACGGCTACACCTTC
CASSQPTGGYGYTF
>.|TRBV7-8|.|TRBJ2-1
TGTGCCAGCAGCTTAGCGGCGCGGGATGGTGAGCAGTTCTTC
CASSLAARDGEQFF
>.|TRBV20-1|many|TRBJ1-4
TGCAGTGCTAGAGATGAAGTAGGCCTGGAAAAACTGTTTTTT
CSARDEVGLEKLFF
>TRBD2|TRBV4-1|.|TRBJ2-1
TGCGCCAGCAGCCGCCGGCCGGGGGGGGGCCGGGACAATGAGCAGTTCTTC
CASSRRPGGGRDNEQFF
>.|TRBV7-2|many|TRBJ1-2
TGTGCCAGCAGCTTAGGTGGTCTGGGGTATGGCTACACCTTC
CASSLGGLGYGYTF
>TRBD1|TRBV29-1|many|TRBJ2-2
TGCAGCGTTGATCAGGGGGCCACCGGGGAGCTGTTTTTT
CSVDQGATGELFF
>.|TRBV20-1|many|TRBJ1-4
TGCAGTGCGGGGGACCTATTTAATGAAAAACTGTTTTTT
CSAGDLFNEKLFF
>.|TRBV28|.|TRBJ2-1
TGTGCCAGCACTGGAGCGGGTTCTATAGACTCCTACAATGAGCAGTTCTTC
CASTGAGSIDSYNEQFF